This T cell receptor beta chain stems from a study of blood T cell repertoires in COVID-19. For the study at large: From T cells, B-cell-depleted T cells, or PBMCs came the material, which was cDNA or gDNA.

The V segment lost 0 bases and the J segment 2 bases; nucleotides outside the gene matches: 16. CDR1 is SGHRS, CDR2 YFSETQ, per germline. This CDR3 has 19 residues. Authors' analysis steps: Nucleated cell counts were estimated from reference gene primer amplification. Sequencing used immunoSEQ multiplex PCR; TCRdb keeps in-frame clones, though not all of them. D and trimming come from the DNA, and the V and J calls and clone size come from that table. The sample contains roughly 100,000 clones, roughly 85% of which appear only once. The chain couples TRBV5-1 to TRBJ2-5, with 7 bases fitting TRBD1. Sequenced: peripheral blood. The origin of this receptor is a woman older than 75 with acute or convalescent COVID-19. For the CDR3, the DNA is TGCGCCAGCAGCTTGGGGCGATTGGTACGGACAGGAAATCAAGAGACCCAGTACTTC. This translates into CASSLGRLVRTGNQETQYF.